Sequencing of this T cell receptor (beta chain) was carried out in a study of blood T cell repertoires in COVID-19. Study background: The study drew acute and convalescent COVID-19 samples from the United States, Italy and Spain. In each case, the material was cDNA or gDNA derived from T cells, B-cell-depleted T cells, or PBMCs.

The V end was cut by 7 bases, the J end by 8 bases, with 19 bases between. This CDR3 has 14 amino acids. The germline V gene has CDR1 SGHRS and CDR2 YFSETQ. Methods used by the authors: It was from reference gene primer amplification that nucleated cell counts were estimated. The method was immunoSEQ multiplex PCR; TCRdb's version includes in-frame clones alone and lacks a portion of them. Clone size and the V and J calls come from that table; the DNA yielded D and trimming. The sample carries approximately 130,000 clones, around 79% recorded once. The TCR comes from a man at least 80 years old with acute or convalescent COVID-19. V and J are TRBV5-1 and TRBJ2-1, with a possible D match to TRBD2 (7 bases). The sample consisted of peripheral blood. The CDR3 DNA sequence: TGCGCCAGCCGTGAGGGGGGGCCCGCAGATGAGCAGTTCTTC. This gives the protein CASREGGPADEQFF.